One sample yielded the 19 T cell receptor beta chains listed below, sequenced in a study of cytomegalovirus exposure and HLA in healthy donors. Use of 60 Vbeta and 13 Jbeta primers characterized the PCR. Method: immunoSEQ multiplex PCR; TCRdb's copy keeps in-frame clones and lacks some. Found here are about 93,000 clones, around 78% of them singletons; the top ten hold approximately 0.56%. What was sequenced was PBMCs. All receptors derive from a man aged 25 to 45 in good health and CMV-seronegative.

V gene TRBV11-3 combines with J gene TRBJ1-1; 9 nucleotides align to TRBD1. This CDR3 comprises 14 residues. The V gene end was trimmed by 4 bases and the J gene end by 7 bases; junction bases not matched to a gene: 7. CDR1 and CDR2 from the germline V gene are SGHNT and YENEEA. CDR3 DNA: TGTGCCAGCAGCTCATCACAGGGGGCGGTTGAAGCTTTCTTT. It encodes CASSSSQGAVEAFF.

Details on this clone: At one boundary the junction diverges from the germline segment, which might be a read error. This sample also contains other DNA sequences that code for the same CDR3. The chain combines TRBV10-3 with TRBJ1-1; D is undetermined. This CDR3 spans 13 amino acids. Per the germline V gene, CDR1 is ENHRY and CDR2 is SYGVKD. The CDR3 DNA follows: TGTGCCATCAGTGCCCCGGAGTCGACTGAGGCTTTCTTT. It specifies CAISAPESTEAFF.

By proportion, this clone is medium-sized. The J gene is TRBJ1-1, the V gene TRBV10-1; 7 bases align to TRBD1. CDR3 length: 12 residues. V shed 8 bases and J 6 bases; nucleotides not matched to a gene: 6. CDR1 is WNHNN, CDR2 SYGVQD, per germline (reference sequence). The CDR3 nucleotides read TGCGCCAGCCTCGAAAGGGGGCCTGAAGCTTTCTTT. Its translation: CASLERGPEAFF.

This rearrangement joins TRBV7-3 to TRBJ2-3, with 8 bases lining up with TRBD2. The length of the CDR3 is 15 residues. Germline V CDR1 and CDR2: SGHTA, FQGTGA. The trim removed 6 bases at V and 3 bases at J, leaving 8 bases unmatched. This CDR3 is CASSHTGGATDTQYF. The DNA of the CDR3 is TGTGCCAGCAGTCATACCGGGGGGGCGACAGATACGCAGTATTTT.

The rearrangement links TRBV11-3 to TRBJ1-1, with no clear D. The CDR3 extends over 13 amino acids. The germline V gene encodes CDR1 SGHNT and CDR2 YENEEA. Trimming left V 5 bases short and J 4 bases short, with 11 bases between. The CDR3 is CASSLVGLTEAFF. The CDR3 nucleotides read TGTGCCAGCAGCCTAGTTGGACTCACTGAAGCTTTCTTT.

The chain joins TRBV5-4 to TRBJ1-4; D gene unclear. The CDR3 loop spans 13 amino acids. V was cut by 4 bases and J by 5 bases, with 9 bases left in between. The V gene's germline CDR1 is SGHNT and CDR2 YYREEE (reference sequence). CDR3 protein: CASSDNSNEKLFF. The CDR3 nucleotides read TGTGCCAGCAGCGACAACAGCAATGAAAAACTGTTTTTT.

J is TRBJ1-4 and V is TRBV5-1, with TRBD1 matching over 7 bases. Germline-derived CDR1 and CDR2 are SGHRS and YFSETQ. V shed 5 bases, J shed 0 bases, and the junction held 10 bases outside the gene matches. This CDR3 has 17 amino acids. CDR3 loop: CASRWPAGGATNEKLFF. Here the CDR3 DNA reads TGCGCCAGCAGATGGCCCGCAGGGGGAGCAACTAATGAAAAACTGTTTTTT.

This sequence joins TRBV7-9 and TRBJ1-2; weak D call: TRBD1 (5 bases). V lost 5 bases and J lost 5, with 9 bases in between. This CDR3 has 12 amino acids. CDR1 and CDR2 from the germline V gene are SEHNR and FQNEAQ (reference sequence). CDR3 amino acids: CASSPGLYGYTF. For the CDR3, the DNA is TGTGCCAGCAGCCCGGGACTGTATGGCTACACCTTC.

This chain connects TRBV7-2 to TRBJ2-3; TRBD1 agrees at 11 bases. This CDR3 region has 15 residues. V lost 5 bases, J lost 7 bases, and 8 bases stayed unmatched. The germline V gene encodes CDR1 SGHTA and CDR2 FQGNSA. The CDR3 sequence: CASSPGQGVANTQYF. For the CDR3, the DNA is TGTGCCAGCAGCCCGGGACAGGGGGTGGCGAATACGCAGTATTTT. Based on the CDR3 plus reference TRBV7-2 and TRBJ2-3, the full variable domain is GAGVSQSPSNKVTEKGKDVELRCDPISGHTALYWYRQSLGQGLEFLIYFQGNSAPDKSGLPSDRFSAERTGGSVSTLTIQRTQQEDSAVYLCASSPGQGVANTQYFGPGTRLTVL.

The rearrangement links TRBV6-1 to TRBJ2-3, with D perhaps TRBD1 (6 bases). From germline, CDR1 is MNHNS and CDR2 SASEGT. The CDR3 consists of 16 residues. V lost 3 bases and J lost 3, with 16 bases in between. The CDR3 spells CASSDQGRIVTDTQYF. CDR3 DNA sequence: TGTGCCAGCAGTGACCAGGGGCGCATCGTGACAGATACGCAGTATTTT.

V usage is TRBV5-1 and J usage is TRBJ2-1; D ambiguous. V lost 4 bases and J lost 4, with 6 bases in between. The CDR3 totals 12 residues. Per the germline V gene, CDR1 is SGHRS and CDR2 is YFSETQ. In DNA form, the CDR3 reads TGCGCCAGCAGCCCAGTTTACAATGAGCAGTTCTTC. Translating gives CASSPVYNEQFF.

The chain links TRBV19 to TRBJ2-3, with 11 positions matching TRBD2. Germline CDR1 reads LNHDA; CDR2 reads SQIVND (reference sequence). This CDR3 is 16 amino acids long. Trimming at V came to 4 bases and at J to 3 bases, leaving 6 bases not matched to a gene. CDR3 sequence: CASSSLLAGETDTQYF. CDR3 nucleotides: TGTGCCAGTAGTAGTTTACTAGCGGGAGAGACAGATACGCAGTATTTT. The full variable domain, in which reference TRBV19 and TRBJ2-3 provide the parts outside the CDR3, is DGGITQSPKYLFRKEGQNVTLSCEQNLNHDAMYWYRQDPGQGLRLIYYSQIVNDFQKGDIAEGYSVSREKKESFPLTVTSAQKNPTAFYLCASSSLLAGETDTQYFGPGTRLTVL.

The J gene is TRBJ2-5, the V gene TRBV19, with 8 bases matching TRBD1. The junction had 3 bases not matched to a gene; V was cut back by 4 bases and J by 5 bases. The CDR3 is 13 amino acids. Germline values: CDR1 LNHDA, CDR2 SQIVND (reference sequence). The CDR3 spells CASSRQGWETQYF. DNA of the CDR3: TGTGCCAGTAGTAGACAGGGGTGGGAGACCCAGTACTTC.

This clone appeared a single time. The chain carries TRBV6-4 and TRBJ2-1, with D possibly TRBD1 on 6 matching bases. Per the germline V gene, CDR1 is MRHNA and CDR2 is SNTAGT. The CDR3 has 15 amino acids. Deletions cut 6 bases from V and 2 bases from J, with 14 bases between. As DNA, the CDR3 is TGTGCCAGCAGCGCTGGACAGAACCCCTACAATGAGCAGTTCTTC. Translated: CASSAGQNPYNEQFF.

This clone was seen only once. This rearrangement joins TRBV27 to TRBJ1-4, with 7 nucleotides matching TRBD1. The germline gives CDR1 MNHEY, CDR2 SMNVEV (reference sequence). This CDR3 comprises 14 residues. V lost 6 bases and J lost 11; bases outside the gene matches: 12. In DNA form, the CDR3 reads TGTGCCAGCAGCACAGGGGCCTTAATGCCGAAACTGTTTTTT. This translates into CASSTGALMPKLFF.

This chain links TRBV7-9 with TRBJ1-4; the match to TRBD1 covers 9 bases. The germline V gene encodes CDR1 SEHNR and CDR2 FQNEAQ (reference sequence). The J segment lost 2 bases and the V segment lost 5 bases, leaving 9 bases of the junction unmatched. The CDR3 loop spans 17 amino acids. Written as DNA, the CDR3 is TGTGCCAGCAGCCTTATACTAACAGGGGGCACTAATGAAAAACTGTTTTTT. This translates into CASSLILTGGTNEKLFF. Supplemented by reference TRBV7-9 and TRBJ1-4, the full variable domain reads DTGVSQNPRHKITKRGQNVTFRCDPISEHNRLYWYRQTLGQGPEFLTYFQNEAQLEKSRLLSDRFSAERPKGSFSTLEIQRTEQGDSAMYLCASSLILTGGTNEKLFFGSGTQLSVL.

V gene TRBV5-1 combines with J gene TRBJ1-3, with TRBD1 as a possible D gene (6 bases). CDR3 length: 18 amino acids. V shed 2 bases and J shed 4 bases, with 22 bases lying between them. From germline, CDR1 is SGHRS and CDR2 YFSETQ. In DNA form, the CDR3 reads TGCGCCAGCAGCTTTTCCGGGACACCGGGAAGGACGGGAAACACCATATATTTT. This translates into CASSFSGTPGRTGNTIYF.

In this sample, this clone turned up a few times. The chain has TRBV11-2 and TRBJ1-3; 7 bases fit TRBD1. The junction had 11 bases not matched to a gene; V was cut back by 7 bases and J by 8 bases. CDR3 size: 14 residues. Germline CDR1 and CDR2: SGHAT and FQNNGV. CDR3: CASTMGTASHTIYF. As DNA, the CDR3 is TGTGCCAGCACGATGGGGACAGCCAGTCACACCATATATTTT.

The genes are TRBV7-8 and TRBJ1-2; D is unresolved. The CDR3 length is 15 residues. Germline V gene data show CDR1 as SGHVS and CDR2 as FQNEAQ. Trimming removed 0 bases at V and 0 bases at J, with 8 bases between. The CDR3 sequence: CASSLAHSTNYGYTF. In DNA form, the CDR3 reads TGTGCCAGCAGCTTAGCCCACTCGACTAACTATGGCTACACCTTC.